Following are 14 T cell receptor beta chains from one sample sequenced in a study of T cell responses to AZD1222 COVID-19 vaccine. The table came from immunoSEQ multiplex PCR; TCRdb's copy has only in-frame clones and leaves some out. The sample contains 90,000 to 120,000 clones, approximately 92% of which appear only once. The sample consisted of peripheral blood, taken on day 0 of AZD1222 vaccination. These receptor sequences come from an adult in good health.

The J gene is TRBJ1-4, the V gene TRBV21-1. TRBV21-1 is a recognized pseudogene. The CDR3 covers 18 residues. The chain's CDR3 is CASSKSQDPLATNEKLFF. Written as DNA, the CDR3 is TGTGCCAGCAGCAAATCCCAGGACCCTCTCGCAACTAATGAAAAACTGTTTTTT.

The chain links TRBV4-3 to TRBJ2-7; D call uncertain. The CDR3 is 15 residues long. With 0 bases removed from V and 5 bases from J, the gap between germline ends came to 14 bases. Germline lookup yields CDR1 LGHNA and CDR2 YSLEER. The CDR3 loop is CASSQERFLGNEQYF. As DNA, the CDR3 is TGCGCCAGCAGCCAAGAAAGGTTTTTGGGGAACGAGCAGTACTTC.

V is TRBV13 and J is TRBJ2-7, with 7 nucleotides matching TRBD1. The trim removed 1 base at V and 3 bases at J, leaving 9 bases unmatched. This CDR3 has 16 residues. Germline V gene data show CDR1 as PRHDT and CDR2 as FYEKMQ (reference sequence). CDR3 DNA sequence: TGTGCCAGCAGCTTAGCCTCGACAGGGAAGAGCTACGAGCAGTACTTC. Protein sequence: CASSLASTGKSYEQYF.

The V and J genes are TRBV29-1 and TRBJ2-1; D call uncertain. The CDR3 runs 11 residues. V was pared by 4 bases and J by 6 bases, with 7 bases between. CDR1 SQVTM and CDR2 ANQGSEA come from the germline V gene. For the CDR3, the DNA is TGCAGCGTTGGGGTTGGCAATGAGCAGTTCTTC. This encodes CSVGVGNEQFF.

The chain recombines TRBV6-5 with TRBJ2-1, with TRBD1 matching over 9 bases. The CDR3 runs 14 residues. CDR1 is MNHEY, CDR2 SVGAGI, per germline. V dropped 6 bases and J dropped 6; count of bases not matched to a gene: 6. CDR3 nucleotides: TGTGCCAGCAGCAAAGGGGACAGGGTCAATGAGCAGTTCTTC. Amino acid sequence: CASSKGDRVNEQFF.

This chain joins TRBV6-6 and TRBJ1-3; D gene unclear. Germline lookup yields CDR1 MNHNY and CDR2 SVGAGI (reference sequence). The CDR3 totals 15 residues. V lost 7 bases to trimming and J lost 4 bases, with 17 bases between them. This chain's CDR3 is CASTLAAPLGNTIYF. For the CDR3, the DNA is TGTGCCAGCACCCTGGCTGCCCCCCTGGGAAACACCATATATTTT.

The chain has TRBV27 and TRBJ2-3, with 7 bases identical to TRBD2. This CDR3 is built from 15 residues. CDR1 is MNHEY, CDR2 SMNVEV, per germline (reference sequence). With V trimmed by 4 bases and J by 4 bases, 8 bases remained unmatched. CDR3 DNA sequence: TGTGCCAGCAGTTCCAAGGGGAGGGGCCCAGATACGCAGTATTTT. Residues: CASSSKGRGPDTQYF.

This rearrangement joins TRBV28 to TRBJ2-7, with 11 bases matching TRBD2. The J segment lost 7 bases and the V segment lost 4 bases, leaving 12 bases of the junction unmatched. Germline values: CDR1 MDHEN, CDR2 SYDVKM. This CDR3 comprises 16 residues. The CDR3 loop reads CASSSQVAGGPGEQYF. In DNA, the CDR3 is TGTGCCAGCAGTTCGCAAGTAGCGGGAGGGCCTGGGGAGCAGTACTTC. The full variable domain, in which reference TRBV28 and TRBJ2-7 provide the parts outside the CDR3, is DVKVTQSSRYLVKRTGEKVFLECVQDMDHENMFWYRQDPGLGLRLIYFSYDVKMKEKGDIPEGYSVSREKKERFSLILESASTNQTSMYLCASSSQVAGGPGEQYFGPGTRLTVT.

This chain connects TRBV1 to TRBJ2-7; the tabulated D call, TRBD2, remains unverified against the DNA. TRBV1 corresponds to a pseudogene. The CDR3 length is 15 residues. CDR3 nucleotides: TGCACCAGCAGCCAAGATTTAGCGAGGACGGACGAGCAGTACTTC. This codes for CTSSQDLARTDEQYF.

The chain joins TRBV13 to TRBJ1-2; D is unresolved. V lost 5 bases and J lost 3, with 7 bases in between. The CDR3 runs 12 residues. Per germline, CDR1 PRHDT and CDR2 FYEKMQ (reference sequence). The CDR3 protein is CASSTEDYGYTF. The CDR3 region has the DNA TGTGCCAGCAGCACCGAGGACTATGGCTACACCTTC.

This chain uses TRBV4-3 with TRBJ1-2; D is unclear. The CDR3 spans 14 residues. Germline CDR1 reads LGHNA; CDR2 reads YSLEER. V lost 0 bases to trimming and J lost 4 bases, with 9 bases between them. In nucleotides, the CDR3 is TGCGCCAGCAGCCAAGACGTGGGGATCTATGGCTACACCTTC. As protein: CASSQDVGIYGYTF.

V is TRBV3-1 (or the pseudogene TRBV3-2) and J is TRBJ1-1; no definite D call. Trimming took off 0 bases at V and 1 base at J, with 9 bases between the two ends. Per the germline V gene, CDR1 is LGHDT and CDR2 is YNNKEL (reference sequence). CDR3 size: 15 residues. The CDR3 region has the DNA TGTGCCAGCAGCCAAGATCCCAGGAAGAACACTGAAGCTTTCTTT. Translated, it gives CASSQDPRKNTEAFF.

The sample holds one count of this clone. The gene calls are TRBV10-3 and TRBJ2-7; D perhaps matches TRBD1 (6 bases). The ends were cut back, 3 bases at V and 2 bases at J, with 11 bases in the middle. Germline CDR1 reads ENHRY; CDR2 reads SYGVKD. The CDR3 has 14 amino acids. The CDR3 sequence is CAISDGTNAYEQYF. Written as DNA, the CDR3 is TGTGCCATCAGTGACGGGACAAATGCCTACGAGCAGTACTTC.

The chain couples TRBV24-1 to TRBJ2-1; 7 nucleotides match TRBD2. J lost 5 bases, V lost 3 bases, and 12 bases had no gene match. The CDR3 covers 17 residues. Germline assignment: CDR1 KGHDR and CDR2 SFDVKD. CDR3 nucleotide sequence: TGTGCCACCAGTGATCCTGGTGGGGGGAGGGCCGACAATGAGCAGTTCTTC. Encoded protein: CATSDPGGGRADNEQFF.